The present entry profiles one TCR beta chain with its context. This CDR3 has 16 residues. V dropped 5 bases and J dropped 7; count of bases not matched to a gene: 13. Germline loops: CDR1 SGHAT, CDR2 FQDESV (reference sequence). The entry originates in a study of shared clonotypes between healthy human individuals. It was CD45RO-negative cells, positively selected for CCR7, that made up naive CD8 cells, with terminally differentiated effector memory CD45RA+ cells excluded. Clones were read by immunoSEQ multiplex PCR, and TCRdb kept only the in-frame ones, dropping some. The repertoire holds around 2,000,000 clones, with roughly 94% as singletons.

Material for sequencing was naive CD8+ T cells sorted from blood. The receptor comes from a man between 18 and 29 years old in good health. The chain combines TRBV11-1 with TRBJ2-1, with TRBD1 matching over 8 bases. CDR3 amino acids: CASSDRQGKGVNEQFF. The CDR3 DNA is TGTGCCAGCAGCGATAGACAGGGGAAAGGTGTAAATGAGCAGTTCTTC.